The 25 T cell receptor beta chains reported below all come from one sample, sequenced in a study of blood T cell repertoires in COVID-19. Only in-frame clones appear in the TCRdb table, and some are missing; sequencing was by immunoSEQ multiplex PCR. The repertoire has 150,000 to 200,000 clones, around 80% of them found once; the top ten carry more than 9.5%. The sequenced sample was PBMCs or T cells enriched from blood (not recorded which). Receptors originate from a man over 45 who had recovered from COVID-19.

The rearrangement joins TRBV7-8 to TRBJ1-1, with 7 bases lining up with TRBD1. The CDR3 extends over 15 amino acids. Germline assignment: CDR1 SGHVS and CDR2 FQNEAQ. V was clipped by 3 bases and J by 2 bases; unmatched bases: 6. CDR3 sequence: CASSFPGQRNTEAFF. The DNA for the CDR3 is TGTGCCAGCAGCTTCCCGGGACAGAGAAACACTGAAGCTTTCTTT.

This sequence joins TRBV4-1 and TRBJ2-7, with D possibly TRBD2 on 5 matching bases. The CDR3 length is 16 residues. Between the trimmed V and J ends, which lost 0 bases and 2 bases, there was a span of 14 bases. The V gene's germline CDR1 is MGHRA and CDR2 YSYEKL. Here the CDR3 reads CASSQDSVVLTYEQYF. For the CDR3, the DNA is TGCGCCAGCAGCCAAGATAGCGTAGTACTAACCTACGAGCAGTACTTC.

V gene TRBV18 combines with J gene TRBJ1-5; weak D call: TRBD1 (6 bases). The V and J ends lost 8 bases and 4 bases respectively, with 15 bases between them. The CDR3 runs to 14 residues. The germline gives CDR1 KGHSH, CDR2 LQKENI. The CDR3 nucleotides are TGTGCCAGCAATGCAGGGGTTACGAATCAGCCCCAGCATTTT. Translating gives CASNAGVTNQPQHF.

This chain joins TRBV12-3 or TRBV12-4 and TRBJ1-2; the D is unclear. Trimming took off 6 bases at V and 2 bases at J, with 10 bases between the two ends. CDR3 length equals 13 residues. The CDR3 DNA follows: TGTGCCAGCAGCCCGGACTTGAACTATGGCTACACCTTC. Protein product: CASSPDLNYGYTF.

The chain is built from TRBV12-3 or TRBV12-4 and TRBJ2-7, with TRBD1 matching over 7 bases. Trimming cost V 2 bases and J 6 bases; bases outside gene matches: 4. The CDR3 runs 13 residues. In nucleotides, the CDR3 is TGTGCCAGCAGTTTATCGGCAGGGGGCGAGCAGTACTTC. It yields the protein CASSLSAGGEQYF.

The J gene is TRBJ2-1, the V gene TRBV24-1; 11 nucleotides align to TRBD2. CDR1 and CDR2 (germline): KGHDR, SFDVKD. The CDR3 has 16 residues. V trimming: 3 bases; J trimming: 8 bases; junction bases outside the gene matches: 8. CDR3 DNA sequence: TGTGCCACCAGTGATCAACTAGCGGGAGACAAGGATGAGCAGTTCTTC. This encodes CATSDQLAGDKDEQFF.

Only a few counts were recorded for this clone. CDR3 sequence reads: CSVGAGTDYEQYF. The CDR3 DNA follows: TGCAGCGTTGGGGCCGGGACAGACTACGAGCAGTACTTC. The chain links TRBV29-1 to TRBJ2-7; 7 bases are a match to TRBD1. This CDR3 region has 13 residues. Per germline, CDR1 SQVTM and CDR2 ANQGSEA. Trimming cost V 4 bases and J 3 bases; bases outside gene matches: 6.

The chain joins TRBV2 to TRBJ1-4; TRBD1 aligns across 7 bases. The junction had 6 bases not matched to a gene; V was cut back by 5 bases and J by 6 bases. Germline V gene sequence: CDR1 SNHLY, CDR2 FYNNEI. The CDR3 covers 14 residues. The CDR3 loop reads CASSRPQGDEKLFF. The CDR3 coding sequence is TGTGCCAGCAGTCGACCCCAGGGGGATGAAAAACTGTTTTTT.

This sequence joins TRBV7-9 and TRBJ2-1, with a weak D call TRBD2 (7 bases). Germline CDR1 is SEHNR and CDR2 is FQNEAQ (reference sequence). Trimming took off 8 bases at V and 7 bases at J, with 12 bases between the two ends. The CDR3 is made up of 12 amino acids. CDR3 bases: TGTGCCAGCCGGGGGGCAAGTAATGAGCAGTTCTTC. It translates to CASRGASNEQFF. Supplemented by reference TRBV7-9 and TRBJ2-1, the full variable domain reads DTGVSQNPRHKITKRGQNVTFRCDPISEHNRLYWYRQTLGQGPEFLTYFQNEAQLEKSRLLSDRFSAERPKGSFSTLEIQRTEQGDSAMYLCASRGASNEQFFGPGTRLTVL.

Only a few counts were recorded for this clone. The chain has TRBV2 and TRBJ1-6; tentative D call: TRBD1 (5 bases). V shed 4 bases and J shed 11 bases, with 12 bases lying between them. This CDR3 comprises 13 residues. The germline V gene encodes CDR1 SNHLY and CDR2 FYNNEI. The CDR3 protein is CASSANPGPPLHF. CDR3 in DNA: TGTGCCAGCAGTGCGAACCCAGGGCCACCCCTCCACTTT.

This chain uses TRBV28 with TRBJ1-5; a possible D gene is TRBD1 (6 bases). With 5 bases removed from V and 2 bases from J, the gap between germline ends came to 16 bases. The germline CDR1 and CDR2 sequences are MDHEN and SYDVKM. The CDR3 spans 16 residues. CDR3 region: CASSTNRQVGNQPQHF. As DNA, the CDR3 is TGTGCCAGCAGTACGAACAGACAGGTTGGCAATCAGCCCCAGCATTTT.

The rearrangement uses TRBV3-1 (or the pseudogene TRBV3-2) and TRBJ1-5, with D uncertain. CDR3 length: 14 amino acids. Between the trimmed V and J ends, which lost 0 bases and 2 bases, there was a span of 5 bases. The germline V gene encodes CDR1 LGHDT and CDR2 YNNKEL (reference sequence). CDR3 coding DNA: TGTGCCAGCAGCCAAGATGCGGGCAATCAGCCCCAGCATTTT. The encoded protein is CASSQDAGNQPQHF.

The rearrangement uses TRBV30 and TRBJ2-1; 8 positions match TRBD2. The CDR3 has 15 residues. Trimming at V came to 0 bases and at J to 6 bases, leaving 7 bases not matched to a gene. CDR1 is GTSNPN, CDR2 SVGIG, per germline (reference sequence). CDR3 nucleotide sequence: TGTGCCTGGAGTGTACGGGGGGGCCTGGGCAATGAGCAGTTCTTC. Its translation is CAWSVRGGLGNEQFF.

This clone was observed a handful of times. This chain links TRBV5-1 with TRBJ2-1; 10 bases line up with TRBD2. The CDR3 spans 15 residues. Germline assignment: CDR1 SGHRS and CDR2 YFSETQ. J was trimmed by 5 bases and V by 4 bases; bases with no gene match: 6. The CDR3 sequence is CASSHPSGGDNEQFF. CDR3 DNA: TGCGCCAGCAGCCATCCTAGCGGGGGTGACAATGAGCAGTTCTTC. The full variable domain, its missing parts supplied by reference TRBV5-1 and TRBJ2-1, is KAGVTQTPRYLIKTRGQQVTLSCSPISGHRSVSWYQQTPGQGLQFLFEYFSETQRNKGNFPGRFSGRQFSNSRSEMNVSTLELGDSALYLCASSHPSGGDNEQFFGPGTRLTVL.

The CDR3, as DNA: TGTGCCAGCAGCTACGGGGTCTCCTACGAGCAGTACTTC. This gives the protein CASSYGVSYEQYF. The V call is TRBV5-6, the J call TRBJ2-7; TRBD2 might be the D (5 bases). The CDR3 has 13 residues. Germline V lookup: CDR1 SGHDT, CDR2 YYEEEE. V lost 3 bases to trimming and J lost 0 bases, with 7 bases between them. Together with reference TRBV5-6 and TRBJ2-7, the CDR3 gives the full variable domain: DAGVTQSPTHLIKTRGQQVTLRCSPKSGHDTVSWYQQALGQGPQFIFQYYEEEERQRGNFPDRFSGHQFPNYSSELNVNALLLGDSALYLCASSYGVSYEQYFGPGTRLTVT.

This chain links TRBV9 with TRBJ2-3; 14 nucleotides agree with TRBD2. The CDR3 spans 17 residues. The ends lost 4 bases at V and 0 bases at J; junction bases unmatched: 4. Germline-derived CDR1 and CDR2 are SGDLS and YYNGEE. Here the CDR3 reads CASSSRLAGGSTDTQYF. CDR3 coding DNA: TGTGCCAGCAGCTCAAGACTAGCGGGGGGGAGCACAGATACGCAGTATTTT.

The chain combines TRBV4-1 with TRBJ2-1; 11 bases align to TRBD2. The trim removed 4 bases at V and 12 bases at J, leaving 5 bases unmatched. Looked up from germline, CDR1 is MGHRA and CDR2 is YSYEKL. This CDR3 contains 13 residues. CDR3 residues: CASSLPLAGGQFF. DNA of the CDR3: TGCGCCAGCAGCCTACCCCTAGCGGGGGGGCAGTTCTTC.

The genes are TRBV3-1 (or the pseudogene TRBV3-2) and TRBJ2-7, with TRBD2 matching over 8 bases. Germline V CDR1 and CDR2: LGHDT, YNNKEL (reference sequence). CDR3 length: 16 amino acids. V dropped 0 bases and J dropped 0; count of bases not matched to a gene: 4. CDR3 sequence (DNA): TGTGCCAGCAGCCAAGATGGAAGCGGGAGCTCCTACGAGCAGTACTTC. Its translation: CASSQDGSGSSYEQYF.

This clone has a single count. CDR3: CASSSGLSNQPQHF. CDR3 DNA sequence: TGTGCCAGCAGCTCGGGTCTTAGCAATCAGCCCCAGCATTTT. The gene calls are TRBV7-8 and TRBJ1-5; D remains ambiguous. V lost 4 bases and J lost 0, with 7 bases in between. CDR1 and CDR2 from the germline V gene are SGHVS and FQNEAQ. The CDR3 is 14 residues long.

CDR3 bases: TGTGCCAGTAGTATCGGGTACACAGATACGCAGTATTTT. The encoded protein is CASSIGYTDTQYF. V is TRBV19 and J is TRBJ2-3, with D unresolved. Germline values: CDR1 LNHDA, CDR2 SQIVND (reference sequence). The germline V and J ends were trimmed by 3 bases and 2 bases, with 6 bases remaining between them. The CDR3 contains 13 residues.

The chain couples TRBV9 to TRBJ2-3, with 9 positions matching TRBD2. The CDR3 loop spans 19 amino acids. Germline CDR1 reads SGDLS; CDR2 reads YYNGEE. V lost 3 bases to trimming and J lost 4 bases; unmatched junction nucleotides: 18. In DNA, the CDR3 is TGTGCCAGCAGCGAGCCCCTCCCCGGAGGCGGGGGGGCCGCAGATACGCAGTATTTT. Its protein is CASSEPLPGGGGAADTQYF.

The chain is built from TRBV11-3 and TRBJ2-7; D might be TRBD1 (6 bases). The V gene's germline CDR1 is SGHNT and CDR2 YENEEA. The ends were cut back, 5 bases at V and 5 bases at J, with 22 bases in the middle. The length of the CDR3 is 16 residues. The CDR3 protein is CASSVPTRGILDEQYF. Written as DNA, the CDR3 is TGTGCCAGCAGCGTGCCCACCAGGGGTATCCTTGACGAGCAGTACTTC.

CDR3 sequence (DNA): TGTGCCTGGAGTCCCGGGAAAGAAAAACTGTTTTTT. Protein: CAWSPGKEKLFF. The chain links TRBV30 to TRBJ1-4; D gene unclear. The germline V gene encodes CDR1 GTSNPN and CDR2 SVGIG (reference sequence). Trimming took off 2 bases at V and 8 bases at J, with 9 bases between the two ends. The CDR3 has 12 amino acids.

The genes are TRBV5-1 and TRBJ2-3; 10 bases line up with TRBD1. The germline CDR1 and CDR2 sequences are SGHRS and YFSETQ. V was pared by 4 bases and J by 3 bases, with 2 bases of the junction left unmatched. CDR3 length equals 14 residues. CDR3 amino acids: CASSRDRGTDTQYF. As DNA, the CDR3 is TGCGCCAGCAGCCGGGACAGGGGTACAGATACGCAGTATTTT.

This clone appeared once. V is TRBV18 and J is TRBJ1-1; D is perhaps TRBD1 (5 bases). Trimming left V 3 bases short and J 10 bases short, with 9 bases between. Germline values: CDR1 KGHSH, CDR2 LQKENI. The CDR3 is made up of 11 amino acids. CDR3 coding DNA: TGTGCCAGCTCACCCGGGGGTCGAGCTTTCTTT. Residues: CASSPGGRAFF.